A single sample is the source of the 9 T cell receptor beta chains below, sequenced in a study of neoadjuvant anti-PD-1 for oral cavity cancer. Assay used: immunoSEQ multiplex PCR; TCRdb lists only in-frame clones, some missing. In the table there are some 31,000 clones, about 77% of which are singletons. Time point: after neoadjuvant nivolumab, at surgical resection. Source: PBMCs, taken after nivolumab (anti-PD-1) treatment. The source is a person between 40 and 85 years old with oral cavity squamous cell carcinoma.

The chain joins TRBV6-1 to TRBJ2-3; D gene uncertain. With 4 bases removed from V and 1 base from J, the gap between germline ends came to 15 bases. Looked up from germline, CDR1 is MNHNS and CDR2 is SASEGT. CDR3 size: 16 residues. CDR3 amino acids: CASSATGPLGTDTQYF. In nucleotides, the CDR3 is TGTGCCAGCAGTGCGACGGGCCCCCTGGGCACAGATACGCAGTATTTT.

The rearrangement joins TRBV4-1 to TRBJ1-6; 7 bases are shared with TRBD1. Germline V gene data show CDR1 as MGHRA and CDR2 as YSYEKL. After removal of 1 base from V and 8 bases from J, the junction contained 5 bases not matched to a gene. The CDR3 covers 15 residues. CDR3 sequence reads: CASSQVGDRDSPLHF. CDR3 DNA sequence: TGCGCCAGCAGCCAAGTGGGGGACAGAGATTCACCCCTCCACTTT.

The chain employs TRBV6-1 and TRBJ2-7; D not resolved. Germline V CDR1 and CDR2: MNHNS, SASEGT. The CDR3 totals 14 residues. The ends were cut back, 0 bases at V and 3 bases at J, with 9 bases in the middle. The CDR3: CASSEAMNGYEQYF. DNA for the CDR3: TGTGCCAGCAGTGAAGCAATGAACGGCTACGAGCAGTACTTC.

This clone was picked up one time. The CDR3 sequence is CASSGGYGYTF. Written as DNA, the CDR3 is TGTGCCAGCTCAGGGGGGTATGGCTACACCTTC. The chain carries TRBV9 and TRBJ1-2, with 7 bases matching TRBD1. CDR1 is SGDLS, CDR2 YYNGEE, per germline. J was trimmed by 5 bases and V by 7 bases; bases with no gene match: 2. The CDR3 spans 11 residues.

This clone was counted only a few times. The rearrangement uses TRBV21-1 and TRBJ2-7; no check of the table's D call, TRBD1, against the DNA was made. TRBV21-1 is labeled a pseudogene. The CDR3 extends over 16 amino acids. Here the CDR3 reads CASSVPGQEFFYEQYF. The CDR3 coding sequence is TGTGCCAGCAGCGTTCCGGGACAGGAGTTCTTTTACGAGCAGTACTTC.

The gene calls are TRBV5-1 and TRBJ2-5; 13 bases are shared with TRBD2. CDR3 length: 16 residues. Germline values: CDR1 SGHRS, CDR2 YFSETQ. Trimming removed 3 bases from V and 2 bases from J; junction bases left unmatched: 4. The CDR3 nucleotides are TGCGCCAGCAGCTGGGGACTAGCGGGGTCACAAGAGACCCAGTACTTC. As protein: CASSWGLAGSQETQYF. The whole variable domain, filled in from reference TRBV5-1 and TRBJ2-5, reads KAGVTQTPRYLIKTRGQQVTLSCSPISGHRSVSWYQQTPGQGLQFLFEYFSETQRNKGNFPGRFSGRQFSNSRSEMNVSTLELGDSALYLCASSWGLAGSQETQYFGPGTRLLVL.

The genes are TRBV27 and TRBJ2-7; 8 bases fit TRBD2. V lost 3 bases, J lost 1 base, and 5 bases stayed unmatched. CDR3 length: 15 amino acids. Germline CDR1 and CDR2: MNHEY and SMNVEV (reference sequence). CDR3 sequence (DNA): TGTGCCAGCAGTTTCTCGGGCGGGGGGTCCTACGAGCAGTACTTC. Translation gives CASSFSGGGSYEQYF.

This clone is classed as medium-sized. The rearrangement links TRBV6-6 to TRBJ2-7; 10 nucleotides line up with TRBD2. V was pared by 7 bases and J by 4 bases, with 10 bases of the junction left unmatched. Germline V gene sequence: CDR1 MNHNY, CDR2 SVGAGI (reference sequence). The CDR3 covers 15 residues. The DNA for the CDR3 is TGTGCCAGCACGTGGGAGCGGGGGGGCGTTTACGAGCAGTACTTC. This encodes CASTWERGGVYEQYF.

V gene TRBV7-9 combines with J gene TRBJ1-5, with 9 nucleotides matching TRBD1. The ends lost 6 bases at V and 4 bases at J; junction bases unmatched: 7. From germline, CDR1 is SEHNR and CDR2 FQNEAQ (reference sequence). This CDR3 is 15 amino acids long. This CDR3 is CASRETGTGNQPQHF. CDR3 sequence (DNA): TGTGCCAGCAGAGAAACCGGGACAGGGAATCAGCCCCAGCATTTT.